This T cell receptor (beta chain) appears in the sequencing data of a study of cytomegalovirus exposure and HLA in healthy donors. The PCR ran on 60 Vbeta and 13 Jbeta primers. Clones were sequenced by immunoSEQ multiplex PCR, and TCRdb holds only the in-frame ones, with some missing. Of over 140,000 clones listed, about 80% were seen once; the top ten hold 1.4%. Germline V lookup: CDR1 SEHNR, CDR2 FQNEAQ (reference sequence). Between the trimmed V and J ends, which lost 1 base and 6 bases, there was a span of 12 bases. The CDR3 extends over 14 amino acids. Sequencing was performed on PBMCs. The origin of this receptor is a man younger than 40 in good health and CMV-seropositive. V gene TRBV7-9 combines with J gene TRBJ1-1; D is perhaps TRBD1 (5 bases). The CDR3 region is CASSLGQGRPEAFF. CDR3 in DNA: TGTGCCAGCAGCTTAGGGCAGGGTCGACCTGAAGCTTTCTTT.